This T cell receptor (beta chain) is drawn from a study of regulatory T cells in long-lasting Graves disease (TCRdb year 2021). Broadly, across the study: Patients with newly diagnosed Graves' disease had been on antithyroid drugs for under 3 months. TCR sequencing covered roughly 13 persistent and roughly 20 newly diagnosed Graves' disease patients, around 35 samples in total. Patients with persistent Graves' disease were compared with patients with newly diagnosed Graves' disease using TCR sequencing and RNA sequencing of peripheral blood. The study took place in China and was registered as a clinical trial.

The library was built by means of multiplex PCR. These reads were obtained on an Illumina HiSeq 4000. CDR3 regions were amplified by Arm-PCR with iRepertoire HTBI primers to construct TCR beta libraries. Before sequencing, the PCR products went through gel purification. Per the original workflow: Gene usage analysis of CDR3 amino acid clonotypes used the roughly 60 TRBV and 14 TRBJ segments found across samples. Filtered high-quality paired reads were merged into contigs using COPE and FqMerger. BLAST was used to align contigs to IMGT TRBV, TRBD and TRBJ reference genes, and CDR3 was defined according to IMGT. Highly expanded clones were defined as clonotypes with a frequency above 0.1%. Shannon entropy was used to measure repertoire diversity, and the Gini coefficient was used to measure V-J evenness. A clonotype found in more than one individual was treated as public. TCRdb's own reprocessing of the public reads used fastp at Q25 and MiXCR and kept productive beta chains. Rows merge per CDR3 protein into single entries with the most common DNA and genes. These V and J calls are TCRdb output, not the study's own analysis. The sample profile shows about 500,000 distinct CDR3 sequences; around 15% of them were found once. The ten largest account for 9.5% to 15% of the sample.

Sequences SQVTM (CDR1) and ANQGSEA (CDR2) are obtained from the germline V gene. The CDR3 contains 14 residues, cysteine and phenylalanine counted. Only CDR3 DNA remains: 42 bases, in frame from the first base. Trimming leaves V shorter by 5 bases and J shorter by 6 bases, with the junction holding 12 bases beyond the gene matches. This clonotype was seen at least ten times. It lacks a known antigen. No base qualities exist here, and no much larger clone lies one base off it. Points the paper makes about the study in general: More public clonotypes were shared among persistent patients (over 2,500) than among newly diagnosed patients (over 900). The authors noted that the small sample size was a limitation that may lower accuracy. Sequencing and analysis were restricted to the TCR beta chain. TRBV28, TRBJ1-2 and TRBJ2-5 were preferentially used in persistent disease, while TRBV20-1 and TRBJ2-1 were favored in newly diagnosed disease. Because the primary lesion, thyroid tissue, could not be accessed, the study looked at peripheral blood alone. Persistent Graves' disease patients showed lower TCR Shannon entropy and fewer highly expanded clones than newly diagnosed patients, suggesting clonal expansion.

The time point label, read with the paper, signifies: newly diagnosed GD, antithyroid drugs for less than 3 months. For both TCR sequencing and RNA sequencing, RNA was extracted from PBMCs using TRIzol. The diagnosis of Graves' disease followed American Thyroid Association guidelines. Patients for the study were recruited at an endocrinology department in Xi'an, China. From each patient, approximately 9 milliliters of peripheral blood was collected into an EDTA anticoagulant tube. Ficoll Paque Plus density gradient separation was used to isolate PBMCs, and no additional T cell sorting was done. An Agilent 2100 Bioanalyzer and agarose gel were used to check RNA quality, and a NanoDrop 2000 was used to measure RNA concentration. These data are also associated with another study on T cells in Graves' hyperthyroidism and ophthalmopathy. The second study's authors report: Graves' hyperthyroidism was defined as stable when no progression to ophthalmopathy occurred over 18 months of follow-up. Hyperthyroidism patients were newly diagnosed, with disease duration under 2 months, and aged 18 to 65 years. Patients with uncontrolled infections, other autoimmune diseases, pregnancy or lactation were excluded. Diagnoses were based on clinical symptoms, serum thyroxine and TRAb, thyroid ultrasound and orbital computed tomography. The TCR CDR3 was subjected to a first round of RT-PCR using the HTBI primer set and the Qiagen OneStep RT-PCR kit. Most expanded thyroid clonotypes (frequency above 0.001) were also detected in blood, suggesting blood repertoires may reflect thyroid immune responses. Ophthalmopathy was separated from stable hyperthyroidism by a 13 V-J signature model, with 87.88% sensitivity and 81% to 82% specificity obtained in cross-validation and 80%/75% obtained in testing. In validation, the model predicted progression to ophthalmopathy a median of roughly 6.5 months before onset, with roughly 71% sensitivity and 72.22% specificity. A discovery cohort of about a hundred patients, 43 with Graves' ophthalmopathy and approximately 57 with stable Graves' hyperthyroidism, was used to find distinguishing TCR V-J signatures. Prospective prediction of ophthalmopathy was tested in an independent validation cohort consisting of 18 hyperthyroidism patients and over 15 patients who later progressed to ophthalmopathy. The approximately 95 discovery patients were divided at random into training and test sets in a 7:3 ratio. In several Graves' hyperthyroidism patients, the study also compared T-cell repertoires from thyroid tissue with T-cell repertoires from blood. Once sampling was done, hyperthyroidism patients were given methimazole at a starting dose of 30 mg daily, whereas ophthalmopathy patients were given high-dose intravenous methylprednisolone. Libraries were constructed in a second round of multiplex PCR, after which size selection and purification were performed. Libraries were sequenced paired-end with 100 bp reads on an Illumina HiSeq2000. SOAPnuke was used to process the raw data, with reads discarded if the reads contained adapters or uncalled bases, had a mean Phred below 15, or lacked an exact constant-primer or identifier match. COPE v1.2.5 was used to merge the high-quality paired reads, and each unique nucleotide sequence was defined as a clonotype. Clonotypes were aligned to IMGT TRBV, TRBD and TRBJ reference segments using MiTCR v1.1. Analysis was restricted to V-J combinations with a frequency above 0.0001, which covered roughly 99% of repertoires. The TCS score was defined as the ratio of F50 (clonal expansion) to E x V (chaos), calculated using BLOSUM62-based TCRdist between CDR3 peptides within each V-J. Welch's t-statistics and random forest reduced roughly 540 V-J features to 13, which were used in a naive Bayes classifier (R e1071). No statistical method was used to fix the sample size in advance, and group allocation was not hidden from the investigators. According to the paper, TCR Vbeta CDR3 sequencing was carried out on some 140 peripheral blood samples, which came from fewer than 50 ophthalmopathy, some 73 hyperthyroidism and roughly 17 progressor patients.

The sequences come from peripheral blood mononuclear cells (PBMCs), collected at new diagnosis, from a patient treated with antithyroid drugs. The chain was built from TRBV29-1 and TRBJ2-7, with 8 bases aligning to TRBD2. The sequence came from a middle-aged man with Graves disease. Donor details come from another sample of the same person, matched by shared clones. The CDR3 here reads CSVFLGGRTGEQYF. The nucleotide sequence reads as follows: TGCAGCGTTTTTCTGGGCGGGAGGACTGGCGAGCAGTACTTC.